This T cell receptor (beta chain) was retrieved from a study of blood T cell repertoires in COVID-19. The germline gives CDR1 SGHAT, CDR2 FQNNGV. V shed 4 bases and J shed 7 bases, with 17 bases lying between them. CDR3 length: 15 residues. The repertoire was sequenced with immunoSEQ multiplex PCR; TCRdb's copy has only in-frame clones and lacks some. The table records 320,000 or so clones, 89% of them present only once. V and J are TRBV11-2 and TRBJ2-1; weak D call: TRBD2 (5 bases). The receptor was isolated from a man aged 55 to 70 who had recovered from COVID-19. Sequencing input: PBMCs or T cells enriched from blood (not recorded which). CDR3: CASSSALGGTNEQFF. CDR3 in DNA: TGTGCCAGCAGCTCGGCACTAGGAGGAACGAATGAGCAGTTCTTC.